This T cell receptor (beta chain) was identified during a study of a mutant IDH1 vaccine in newly diagnosed glioma. Notes on this clone: What it binds is unknown.

This sample's time point: week 35, safety follow-up. Every single dose of the vaccine, 300 ug of mutant IDH1 20-mer peptide, came with topical imiquimod. Germline CDR1 is LNHDA and CDR2 is SQIVND (reference sequence). CDR3 length: 15 residues. Losses at the gene ends were 1 base for V and 3 bases for J; bases not matched to a gene: 5. Only in-frame clones appear in the TCRdb table, and some are missing; sequencing was by immunoSEQ multiplex PCR. Counted here are about 27,000 clones, around 76% occurring once; the ten biggest clones make up around 6.9%. Sequenced material: PBMCs, taken from a glioma patient whose treatment included an IDH1 peptide vaccine. The chain has TRBV19 and TRBJ2-5; the match to TRBD1 covers 7 bases. The sequence was collected from a man aged 45 to 65 with glioma. CDR3 nucleotide sequence: TGTGCCAGTAGTATAGGAAGGGGGCGGGAAGAGACCCAGTACTTC. This codes for CASSIGRGREETQYF. The full variable domain, with the rest looked up from reference TRBV19 and TRBJ2-5, is DGGITQSPKYLFRKEGQNVTLSCEQNLNHDAMYWYRQDPGQGLRLIYYSQIVNDFQKGDIAEGYSVSREKKESFPLTVTSAQKNPTAFYLCASSIGRGREETQYFGPGTRLLVL.